Many counts were recorded for the clone carrying this TCR beta chain. The target antigen is unknown. Synthesis of cDNA was performed by 5'RACE using 10-nucleotide random UMIs. TCRdb fed the 5' RACE reads into MiXCR, producing one record per CDR3 protein. The sample lists more than 50,000 distinct CDR3 sequences, around 5.2% occurring once. The sample originates from a study of neurological immune-mediated disorders. Study-wide points: The absence of any CDR3 amino acid sequence shared by expanded clones across subjects suggests that repertoires were private in all groups. A possible signature appeared as one related-CDR3 cluster, in which phylogenetic grouping placed the repertoires of 18 of 34 multiple sclerosis patients. The multiple sclerosis repertoire cluster had no association with any clinical or MRI feature.

Sequenced input: PBMCs. The TCR comes from a woman in her thirties with multiple sclerosis.

This CDR3 is CASGLAGGTDTQYF. The CDR3 DNA reads as TGCGCCAGCGGACTAGCGGGGGGCACAGATACGCAGTATTTT. This chain joins TRBV5-1 and TRBJ2-3, with TRBD2 matching 13 bases. CDR3 length: 14 amino acids. From germline, CDR1 is SGHRS and CDR2 YFSETQ. With 7 bases clipped from V and 1 base from J, the junction kept 0 bases outside the gene matches.